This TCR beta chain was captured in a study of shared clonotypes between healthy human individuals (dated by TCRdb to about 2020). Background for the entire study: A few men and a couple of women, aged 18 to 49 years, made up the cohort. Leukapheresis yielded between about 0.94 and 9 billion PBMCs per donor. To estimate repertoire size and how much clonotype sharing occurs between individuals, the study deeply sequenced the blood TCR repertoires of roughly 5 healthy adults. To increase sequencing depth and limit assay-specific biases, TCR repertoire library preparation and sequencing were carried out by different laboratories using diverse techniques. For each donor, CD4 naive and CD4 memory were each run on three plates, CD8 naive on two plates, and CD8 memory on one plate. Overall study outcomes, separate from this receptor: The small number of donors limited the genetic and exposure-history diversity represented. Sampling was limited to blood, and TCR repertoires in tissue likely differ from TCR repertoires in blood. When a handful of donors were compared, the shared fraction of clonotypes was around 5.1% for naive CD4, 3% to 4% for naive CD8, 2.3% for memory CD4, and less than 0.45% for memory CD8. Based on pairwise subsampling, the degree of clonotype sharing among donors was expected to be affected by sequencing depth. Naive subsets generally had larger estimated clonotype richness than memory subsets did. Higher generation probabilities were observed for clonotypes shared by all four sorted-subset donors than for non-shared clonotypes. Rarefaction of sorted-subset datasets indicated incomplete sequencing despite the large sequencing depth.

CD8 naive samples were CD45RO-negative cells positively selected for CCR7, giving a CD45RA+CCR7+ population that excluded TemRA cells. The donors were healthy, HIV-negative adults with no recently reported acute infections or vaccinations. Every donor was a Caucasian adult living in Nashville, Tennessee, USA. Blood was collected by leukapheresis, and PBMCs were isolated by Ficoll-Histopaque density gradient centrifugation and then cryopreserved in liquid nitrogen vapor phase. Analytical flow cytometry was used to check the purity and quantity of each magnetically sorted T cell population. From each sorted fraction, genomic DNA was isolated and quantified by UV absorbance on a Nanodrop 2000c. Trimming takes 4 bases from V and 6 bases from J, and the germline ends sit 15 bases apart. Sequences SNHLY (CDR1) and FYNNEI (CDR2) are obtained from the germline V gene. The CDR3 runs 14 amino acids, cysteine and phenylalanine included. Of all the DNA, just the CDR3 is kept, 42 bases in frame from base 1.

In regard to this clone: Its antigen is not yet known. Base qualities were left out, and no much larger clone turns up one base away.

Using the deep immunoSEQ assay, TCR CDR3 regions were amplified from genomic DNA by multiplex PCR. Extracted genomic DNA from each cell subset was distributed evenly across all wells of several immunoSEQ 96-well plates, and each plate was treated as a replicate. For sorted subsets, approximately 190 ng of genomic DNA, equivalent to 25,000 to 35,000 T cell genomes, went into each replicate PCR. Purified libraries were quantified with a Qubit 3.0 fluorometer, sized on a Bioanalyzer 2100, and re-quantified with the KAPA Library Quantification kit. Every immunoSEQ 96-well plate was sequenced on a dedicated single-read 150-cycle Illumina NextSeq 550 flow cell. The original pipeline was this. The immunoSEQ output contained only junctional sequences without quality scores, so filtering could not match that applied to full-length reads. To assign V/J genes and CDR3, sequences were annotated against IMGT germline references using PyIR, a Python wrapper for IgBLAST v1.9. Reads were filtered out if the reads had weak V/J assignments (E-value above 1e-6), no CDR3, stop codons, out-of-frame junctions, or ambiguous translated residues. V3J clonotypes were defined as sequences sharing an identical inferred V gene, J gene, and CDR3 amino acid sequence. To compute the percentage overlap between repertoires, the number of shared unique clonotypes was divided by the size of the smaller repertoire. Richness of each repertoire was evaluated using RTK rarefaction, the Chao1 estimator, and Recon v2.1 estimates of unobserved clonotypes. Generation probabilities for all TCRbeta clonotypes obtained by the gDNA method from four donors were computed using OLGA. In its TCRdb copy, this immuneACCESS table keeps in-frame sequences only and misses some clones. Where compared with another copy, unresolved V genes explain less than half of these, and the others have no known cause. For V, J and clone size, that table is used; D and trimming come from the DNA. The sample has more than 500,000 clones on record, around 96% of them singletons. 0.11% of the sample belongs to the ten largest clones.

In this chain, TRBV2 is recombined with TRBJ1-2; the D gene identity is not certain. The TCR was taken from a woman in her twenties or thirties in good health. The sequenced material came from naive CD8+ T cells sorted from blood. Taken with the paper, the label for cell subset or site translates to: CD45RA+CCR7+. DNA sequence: TGTGCCAGCAGTGTGTCCGTCCCCCCCGATGGCTACACCTTC. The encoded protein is CASSVSVPPDGYTF.